This T cell receptor beta chain originates from a study of cytomegalovirus exposure and HLA in healthy donors. In the PCR, 60 Vbeta and 13 Jbeta primers were used. The authors' processing: An analysis performed later counted 75 million to 80 million unique TCR beta chains (approximately 11 million of them shared). Sequencing was performed with immunoSEQ multiplex PCR; in TCRdb, only in-frame clones are kept and a portion is missing. For V, J and clone size, that table is used; D and trimming come from the DNA. The sample lists more than 110,000 clones, approximately 70% occurring once. CDR1 and CDR2 from the germline V gene are MDHEN and SYDVKM. Between the trimmed V and J ends, which lost 3 bases and 4 bases, there was a span of 7 bases. The CDR3 length is 13 residues.

The clonotype was recovered from a woman between 25 and 40 years old in good health and CMV-seronegative. This chain links TRBV28 with TRBJ1-3; D is uncertain. The sample consisted of PBMCs. The CDR3 loop is CASSFAFGNTIYF. Written as DNA, the CDR3 is TGTGCCAGCAGTTTCGCGTTCGGAAACACCATATATTTT. Full variable domain (missing parts from reference TRBV28 and TRBJ1-3): DVKVTQSSRYLVKRTGEKVFLECVQDMDHENMFWYRQDPGLGLRLIYFSYDVKMKEKGDIPEGYSVSREKKERFSLILESASTNQTSMYLCASSFAFGNTIYFGEGSWLTVV.